A single sample is the source of the 2 T cell receptor beta chains below, sequenced in a study of blood T cells in healthy people across ages. The second PCR ran about 6 to 12 cycles with a sample-barcoded 5' primer and J-beta primers. TCRdb itself ran the 5' RACE reads through MiXCR, one entry per CDR3 protein. Of 600,000 to 1,000,000 distinct CDR3 sequences in the sample, around 25% were seen once. These records were also assigned to another study, of T cells of mothers and their children.

Sequenced sample: blood. The receptors were gathered from a boy aged 10-17 years in good health.

This clonotype was detected only a few times. An end of the junction does not agree with germline; a read error may underlie this. The rearrangement joins TRBV7-2 to TRBJ2-7; 10 bases map to TRBD2. The CDR3 has 14 amino acids. The V gene's germline CDR1 is SGHTA and CDR2 FQGNSA. The CDR3 spells CVSSYLAGVNEQYF. DNA of the CDR3: TGTGTCAGCAGCTACCTAGCGGGAGTTAACGAGCAGTACTTC.

The chain has TRBV29-1 and TRBJ1-1, with a possible D match to TRBD1 (5 bases). The V and J ends lost 3 bases and 4 bases respectively, with 15 bases between them. Germline V gene sequence: CDR1 SQVTM, CDR2 ANQGSEA. The CDR3 contains 14 residues. CDR3 bases: TGCAGCGTTGATCGGGGCGTAAAGGGCACTGAAGCTTTCTTT. Its translation: CSVDRGVKGTEAFF.